These 3 T cell receptor beta chains share one sample of origin, sequenced in a study of blood T cell repertoires in COVID-19. Sequencing used immunoSEQ multiplex PCR; TCRdb keeps in-frame clones, though not all of them. The sample has approximately 140,000 clones, 80% seen once; the top ten hold 10% to 15%. The sequenced material came from peripheral blood. All receptors come from a man in his 60s with active or convalescent COVID-19.

The chain employs TRBV19 and TRBJ2-1, with D possibly TRBD1 on 5 matching bases. Deletions cut 1 base from V and 7 bases from J, with 11 bases between. Per germline, CDR1 LNHDA and CDR2 SQIVND (reference sequence). The length of the CDR3 is 14 residues. CDR3 region: CASSIGGVRNEQFF. DNA for the CDR3: TGTGCCAGTAGTATAGGGGGCGTGAGAAATGAGCAGTTCTTC.

The chain is built from TRBV28 and TRBJ1-5, with D possibly being TRBD1 (6 bases). The germline V gene encodes CDR1 MDHEN and CDR2 SYDVKM. Trimming took off 5 bases at V and 4 bases at J, with 18 bases between the two ends. CDR3 length equals 16 residues. The CDR3 spells CASSPVRGGANQPQHF. In DNA form, the CDR3 reads TGTGCCAGCAGTCCCGTGAGGGGGGGGGCTAATCAGCCCCAGCATTTT.

The chain carries TRBV9 and TRBJ1-2, with unresolved D. The CDR3 has 15 amino acids. V was shortened by 4 bases and J by 5 bases, with 18 bases between the two germline ends. In germline, CDR1 is SGDLS, CDR2 YYNGEE. The CDR3 reads CASSPREAARYGYTF. The CDR3 DNA reads as TGTGCCAGCAGCCCTCGTGAAGCGGCGAGGTATGGCTACACCTTC.